Following are 15 T cell receptor beta chains from one sample sequenced in a study of CD8+CD57+ T cells in acquired aplastic anemia. TCR beta VDJ and CDR3 profiling used genomic DNA as template. TCRdb re-called the reads with MiXCR, one entry per CDR3 protein. The sample has 150,000 to 200,000 distinct CDR3 sequences, roughly 48% seen once; the top ten hold 1.1%. Material: sorted CD4+, CD8+, or CD8+CD57+ T cells (not recorded which) from PBMCs. Receptors originate from a human donor in good health.

Points on this clonotype: This may stem from a read error, because a much larger clone lies one nucleotide away. The chain's CDR3 is CASSRLGAANTGELFF. The CDR3 DNA follows: TGTGCCAGCAGCCGCCTCGGGGCCGCGAACACCGGGGAGCTGTTTTTT. This chain joins TRBV7-3 and TRBJ2-2, with D perhaps given as TRBD1 or TRBD2 (5 bases each). V lost 5 bases and J 0 bases, leaving 13 bases between the germline ends. CDR1 and CDR2 (germline): SGHTA, FQGTGA. This CDR3 is 16 amino acids long.

This clonotype was observed a handful of times. The chain has TRBV2 and TRBJ1-6; D is ambiguous. The CDR3 consists of 14 residues. Germline values: CDR1 SNHLY, CDR2 FYNNEI. Trimming took 10 bases from V and 4 from J, leaving 14 bases between them. The CDR3 nucleotides read TGTGCCACCTCCCTTGGTGGGTATAATTCACCCCTCCACTTT. Translating gives CATSLGGYNSPLHF. The variable domain in full, completed from reference TRBV2 and TRBJ1-6, reads EPEVTQTPSHQVTQMGQEVILRCVPISNHLYFYWYRQILGQKVEFLVSFYNNEISEKSEIFDDQFSVERPDGSNFTLKIRSTKLEDSAMYFCATSLGGYNSPLHFGNGTRLTVT.

J is TRBJ2-7 and V is TRBV19; 7 bases map to TRBD2. Germline CDR1 reads LNHDA; CDR2 reads SQIVND (reference sequence). The CDR3 runs 15 residues. J lost 1 base, V lost 7 bases, and 10 bases had no gene match. The CDR3 region has the DNA TGTGCCAGTAAGCTAAGCGGGGATTTATCCTACGAGCAGTACTTC. This encodes CASKLSGDLSYEQYF.

J is TRBJ1-2 and V is TRBV10-3; no definite D call. The CDR3 spans 18 residues. Between the trimmed V and J ends, which lost 3 bases and 4 bases, there was a span of 24 bases. Germline V gene data show CDR1 as ENHRY and CDR2 as SYGVKD. The CDR3 coding sequence is TGTGCCATCAGTGACCCCGGTGAAGGTTCTACGCGGGGCTATGGCTACACCTTC. It codes for CAISDPGEGSTRGYGYTF.

The rearrangement links TRBV12-3 or TRBV12-4 to TRBJ2-1, with D perhaps matching TRBD2 (6 bases). Trimming shortened V by 3 bases and J by 4 bases, and 7 bases separated the two germline ends. There are 13 residues in the CDR3. This CDR3 reads CASSFAGYNEQFF. In DNA, the CDR3 is TGTGCCAGCAGTTTCGCGGGGTACAATGAGCAGTTCTTC.

With respect to this clonotype: Its ends do not fully match the called genes, so a read error is possible. The V and J genes are TRBV9 and TRBJ1-1; D unclear. The CDR3 is 13 amino acids. CDR1 is SGDLS and CDR2 is YYNGEE in the germline V gene. The CDR3: CASSVAGNADAFF. CDR3 coding DNA: TGTGCCAGCAGCGTAGCCGGGAACGCTGACGCTTTCTTT.

The rearrangement joins TRBV25-1 to TRBJ2-7, with a possible D match to TRBD1 (5 bases). Trimming took off 5 bases at V and 2 bases at J, with 16 bases between the two ends. This CDR3 spans 15 amino acids. Germline lookup yields CDR1 MGHDK and CDR2 SYGVNS. CDR3 residues: CASSFVDSRTYEQYF. As DNA, the CDR3 is TGTGCCAGCAGTTTCGTAGACAGTAGAACCTACGAGCAGTACTTC.

On this clonotype itself: This sequence may be a read error, since a much larger clone differs from it by one base. The chain links TRBV5-1 to TRBJ1-1; TRBD1 might be the D (5 bases). Germline CDR1 SGHRS, CDR2 YFSETQ. The CDR3 sequence is 12 residues long. V was clipped by 1 base and J by 11 bases, with 12 bases between them. The CDR3 reads CASSLSLGDAFF. The CDR3 nucleotides read TGCGCCAGCAGCTTGAGCCTGGGGGATGCTTTCTTT.

About this clonotype: Given the absence of the conserved phenylalanine or tryptophan at the CDR3 end, a read error is likely. The rearrangement joins TRBV2 to TRBJ2-7, with no clear D. The CDR3 length is 14 residues. Germline V CDR1 and CDR2: SNHLY, FYNNEI. The V gene lost 2 bases and the J gene lost 1 base, with 9 bases spanning the gap. The CDR3 DNA reads TGTGCCAGCAGTGAAAACCAGGTTTCCTACGAGCAGTACCTC. This encodes CASSENQVSYEQYL.

The rearrangement links TRBV14 to TRBJ2-7; D unclear. Germline CDR1 SGHDN, CDR2 FVKESK. The CDR3 runs to 14 residues. V was cut by 0 bases and J by 2 bases, with 8 bases left in between. CDR3 DNA sequence: TGTGCCAGCAGCCAAGATTGGAATACCTACGAGCAGTACTTC. Residues: CASSQDWNTYEQYF.

The sample holds many counts of this clonotype. The chain has TRBV30 and TRBJ1-6; possible D gene TRBD1, 6 bases. The V gene lost 4 bases and the J gene lost 4 bases, with 11 bases spanning the gap. Looked up from germline, CDR1 is GTSNPN and CDR2 is SVGIG (reference sequence). There are 14 residues in the CDR3. CDR3 amino acids: CAWKGGTYNSPLHF. Written as DNA, the CDR3 is TGTGCCTGGAAGGGGGGGACTTATAATTCACCCCTCCACTTT.

This clonotype was counted many times. The V gene is TRBV9, the J gene TRBJ2-5; D might be TRBD2 (6 bases). V lost 2 bases to trimming and J lost 2 bases, with 10 bases between them. Germline assignment: CDR1 SGDLS and CDR2 YYNGEE. This CDR3 contains 14 residues. CDR3 DNA sequence: TGTGCCAGCAGCGTGGGGGGAACACAAGAGACCCAGTACTTC. Translated: CASSVGGTQETQYF.

This clonotype has a count of ten or more. The gene calls are TRBV5-1 and TRBJ1-1; TRBD1 matches 9 bases. After removal of 3 bases from V and 11 bases from J, the junction contained 5 bases not matched to a gene. CDR1 is SGHRS, CDR2 YFSETQ, per germline. CDR3 length: 12 residues. CDR3 in amino acids: CASSWGQGDAFF. In DNA, the CDR3 is TGCGCCAGCAGCTGGGGACAGGGTGACGCTTTCTTT.

This clonotype occurred many times. The chain is built from TRBV5-4 and TRBJ2-3; perhaps TRBD1 as D (6 bases). Trimming left V 3 bases short and J 6 bases short, with 17 bases between. The CDR3 has 15 amino acids. CDR1 and CDR2 from the germline V gene are SGHNT and YYREEE (reference sequence). CDR3 region: CASSSRRGSIDTQYF. The CDR3 DNA reads as TGTGCCAGCAGCTCCCGCAGGGGATCTATTGATACGCAGTATTTT.

The chain is built from TRBV19 and TRBJ2-2; 7 bases fit TRBD1. The germline CDR1 and CDR2 sequences are LNHDA and SQIVND (reference sequence). Germline trimming cut 2 bases from V and 6 bases from J; bases unmatched to any gene: 3. The CDR3 has 14 amino acids. The CDR3 DNA is TGTGCCAGTAGTATACTGCAGGGGGCCGGGGAGCTGTTTTTT. Translation: CASSILQGAGELFF.